Listed below are T cell receptor beta chains from one sample, sequenced in a study of radiotherapy plus CTLA-4 blockade in lung cancer. Sequencing used immunoSEQ multiplex PCR; TCRdb keeps in-frame clones, though not all of them. The table includes tens of thousands of clones, approximately 86% detected once. The specimen was peripheral blood, collected from a patient treated with radiotherapy plus ipilimumab. The source is a human donor with non-small cell lung cancer who had a partial response to radiotherapy plus ipilimumab. The CDR3 runs from the conserved cysteine through the conserved F or W. The D gene is left open where the match is weak. The size entry is marked missing in some rows and otherwise reads once, few, many or a size class.

j_call: TRBJ2-2
clone_size: NA
d_call: TRBD1
v_call: TRBV5-4
cdr3_nt: TGTGCCAGCAGCTTGGCGCAGGGGGCGAACACCGGGGAGCTGTTTTTT
cdr3_aa: CASSLAQGANTGELFF

j_call: TRBJ2-1
clone_size: NA
d_call: TRBD1
v_call: TRBV5-1
cdr3_nt: TGCGCCAGCAGCAAGAGGACAGGGACCTACAATGAGCAGTTCTTC
cdr3_aa: CASSKRTGTYNEQFF

j_call: TRBJ1-2
clone_size: NA
d_call: TRBD1
v_call: TRBV15
cdr3_nt: TGTGCCACCAGCGGCATGAACAGGGGAATCCGGTATGGCTACACCTTC
cdr3_aa: CATSGMNRGIRYGYTF

j_call: TRBJ2-3
clone_size: NA
d_call: TRBD2
v_call: TRBV5-1
cdr3_nt: TGCGCCAGCAGCTTGGGATATAGCGGGAGGGCCTTAGATACGCAGTATTTT
cdr3_aa: CASSLGYSGRALDTQYF

j_call: TRBJ2-7
clone_size: NA
d_call: TRBD1
v_call: TRBV6-1
cdr3_nt: TGTGCCAGCAGTGAAAGACAGGGAGAGGGCGAGCAGTACTTC
cdr3_aa: CASSERQGEGEQYF

j_call: TRBJ1-2
clone_size: once
d_call: NA
v_call: TRBV12-5
cdr3_nt: TGTGCTAGTGAGCGGGACGGGCTTTATGGCTACACCTTC
cdr3_aa: CASERDGLYGYTF

j_call: TRBJ1-5
clone_size: NA
d_call: NA
v_call: TRBV28
cdr3_nt: TGTGCCAGCAGCACGGCCCTGGGGCCGCCCCAGCATTTT
cdr3_aa: CASSTALGPPQHF

j_call: TRBJ1-2
clone_size: few
d_call: TRBD1
v_call: TRBV5-1
cdr3_nt: TGCGCCAGCAGCCCGGACAGGAGCTATGGCTACACCTTC
cdr3_aa: CASSPDRSYGYTF

j_call: TRBJ1-1
clone_size: NA
d_call: TRBD1
v_call: TRBV5-8
cdr3_nt: TGTGCCAGCAGCTTGGCCTCCGGGACAGGGTTTTGGAACACTGAAGCTTTCTTT
cdr3_aa: CASSLASGTGFWNTEAFF

j_call: TRBJ2-3
clone_size: NA
d_call: TRBD1
v_call: TRBV6-6
cdr3_nt: TGTGCCAGCAGTTACGCAGGACAGGGTTCAGATACGCAGTATTTT
cdr3_aa: CASSYAGQGSDTQYF

j_call: TRBJ2-1
clone_size: NA
d_call: NA
v_call: TRBV6-1
cdr3_nt: TGTGCCAGCAGCGTGGGACTTGAGCTGGCGGAGCAGTTCTTC
cdr3_aa: CASSVGLELAEQFF

j_call: TRBJ2-1
clone_size: NA
d_call: NA
v_call: TRBV29-1
cdr3_nt: TGCAGCGTTGACGCGGCGGTCAATGAGCAGTTCTTC
cdr3_aa: CSVDAAVNEQFF

j_call: TRBJ1-4
clone_size: NA
d_call: TRBD1
v_call: TRBV2
cdr3_nt: TGTGCCAGCAGTTTGACAGGGCTGGCTAATGAAAAACTGTTTTTT
cdr3_aa: CASSLTGLANEKLFF

j_call: TRBJ2-4
clone_size: NA
d_call: NA
v_call: TRBV30
cdr3_nt: TGTGCCTGGAGTCGAGAGGACAGGAGGGAGTACTTC
cdr3_aa: CAWSREDRREYF

j_call: TRBJ2-1
clone_size: NA
d_call: NA
v_call: TRBV18
cdr3_nt: TGTGCCAGCTCACCACAGGGGCTTCGAGTACGGGATGAGCAGTTCTTC
cdr3_aa: CASSPQGLRVRDEQFF

j_call: TRBJ2-7
clone_size: NA
d_call: NA
v_call: TRBV10-2
cdr3_nt: TGCGCCAGCTTCGGAGGGTTCCCCCTCGAGCAGTACTTC
cdr3_aa: CASFGGFPLEQYF

j_call: TRBJ2-1
clone_size: NA
d_call: NA
v_call: TRBV7-9
cdr3_nt: TGTGCCAGCAGCTTAGCGGTGAAGCGGGCCTACAATGAGCAGTTCTTC
cdr3_aa: CASSLAVKRAYNEQFF

j_call: TRBJ2-1
clone_size: NA
d_call: NA
v_call: TRBV30
cdr3_nt: TGTGCCTGGAGTGTAGGGCAGGGTGGCGAGTTCTTC
cdr3_aa: CAWSVGQGGEFF

j_call: TRBJ2-7
clone_size: NA
d_call: TRBD2
v_call: TRBV5-6
cdr3_nt: TGTGCCAGCAGCTTGTCCTGGCGGGAGTCCCACGAGCAGTACTTC
cdr3_aa: CASSLSWRESHEQYF

j_call: TRBJ1-2
clone_size: once
d_call: NA
v_call: TRBV2
cdr3_nt: TGTGCCAGCAGTGAAGGCCCAGGGGATGGCTACACCTTC
cdr3_aa: CASSEGPGDGYTF

j_call: TRBJ1-1
clone_size: NA
d_call: TRBD1
v_call: TRBV30
cdr3_nt: TGTGCCTGGAGTGCCCCCGCTTTGGTGCGGGGACAGGGTATATCGTCGAACACTGAAGCTTTCTTT
cdr3_aa: CAWSAPALVRGQGISSNTEAFF

j_call: TRBJ2-3
clone_size: NA
d_call: NA
v_call: TRBV11-2
cdr3_nt: TGTGCCAGCAGCTTAGGCTATGGCACAGATACGCAGTATTTT
cdr3_aa: CASSLGYGTDTQYF

j_call: TRBJ2-7
clone_size: once
d_call: TRBD2
v_call: TRBV27
cdr3_nt: TGTGCCAGCCTTTCTTTGAGGGAGGGATTCTACGAGCAGTACTTC
cdr3_aa: CASLSLREGFYEQYF

j_call: TRBJ2-1
clone_size: NA
d_call: TRBD1
v_call: TRBV7-2
cdr3_nt: TGTGCCAGCAGCATAAGGACAGGGGGACACCTTAATGAGCAGTTCTTC
cdr3_aa: CASSIRTGGHLNEQFF

j_call: TRBJ1-2
clone_size: NA
d_call: NA
v_call: TRBV28
cdr3_nt: TGTGCCAGCAGTTTCAGGATAGCTAACTATGGCTACACCTTC
cdr3_aa: CASSFRIANYGYTF

j_call: TRBJ2-7
clone_size: NA
d_call: NA
v_call: TRBV10-2
cdr3_nt: TGCGCCAGCAGTCGCGGCAGGGACTACGAGCAGTACTTC
cdr3_aa: CASSRGRDYEQYF

j_call: TRBJ1-2
clone_size: NA
d_call: NA
v_call: TRBV18
cdr3_nt: TGTGCCAGCTCACCGGAAGCGGGTCCTAACTATGGCTACACCTTC
cdr3_aa: CASSPEAGPNYGYTF

j_call: TRBJ2-1
clone_size: NA
d_call: NA
v_call: TRBV5-4
cdr3_nt: TGTGCCAGCAGCTTGTCCGGGAGTGGAAACAATGAGCAGTTCTTC
cdr3_aa: CASSLSGSGNNEQFF

j_call: TRBJ2-2
clone_size: NA
d_call: TRBD2
v_call: TRBV15
cdr3_nt: TGTGCCACCAGTCGGAGACTAGCGGGAGCGAAAAACACCGGGGAGCTGTTTTTT
cdr3_aa: CATSRRLAGAKNTGELFF

j_call: TRBJ2-1
clone_size: NA
d_call: TRBD2
v_call: TRBV19
cdr3_nt: TGTGCCAGTACCCCCTCTAGCGGTTACAATGAGCAGTTCTTC
cdr3_aa: CASTPSSGYNEQFF

j_call: TRBJ1-3
clone_size: NA
d_call: NA
v_call: TRBV9
cdr3_nt: TGTGCCAGCAGCGCGCAGATCTCTGGAAACACCATATATTTT
cdr3_aa: CASSAQISGNTIYF

j_call: TRBJ1-4
clone_size: NA
d_call: TRBD1
v_call: TRBV7-9
cdr3_nt: TGTGCCAGCAGCTTAATGGGACAGGGCCATGAAAAACTGTTTTTT
cdr3_aa: CASSLMGQGHEKLFF

j_call: TRBJ1-1
clone_size: NA
d_call: NA
v_call: TRBV7-3
cdr3_nt: TGTGCCAGCAGCCGCGGGGCAGGGTCCACTGAAGCTTTCTTT
cdr3_aa: CASSRGAGSTEAFF

j_call: TRBJ2-3
clone_size: once
d_call: TRBD2
v_call: TRBV28
cdr3_nt: TGTGCCAGCAGTTCTCCGACTAGCGGGATGCGAGGAGATACGCAGTATTTT
cdr3_aa: CASSSPTSGMRGDTQYF

j_call: TRBJ2-1
clone_size: NA
d_call: NA
v_call: TRBV5-4
cdr3_nt: TGTGCCGTCGGAGGCAACAATGAGCAGTTCTTC
cdr3_aa: CAVGGNNEQFF

j_call: TRBJ2-7
clone_size: NA
d_call: NA
v_call: TRBV28
cdr3_nt: TGTGCCAGCAGTTTACAGGGCAGAACCTACGAGCAGTACTTC
cdr3_aa: CASSLQGRTYEQYF

j_call: TRBJ2-1
clone_size: NA
d_call: TRBD2
v_call: TRBV4-1
cdr3_nt: TGCGCCAGCAGCCAAGCGACTAGCGCCAGCTCCTACAATGAGCAGTTCTTC
cdr3_aa: CASSQATSASSYNEQFF

j_call: TRBJ1-2
clone_size: NA
d_call: TRBD1
v_call: TRBV27
cdr3_nt: TGTGCCAGCAGCTTAGGGGGCGCGGACTATGGCTACACCTTC
cdr3_aa: CASSLGGADYGYTF

j_call: TRBJ2-1
clone_size: NA
d_call: NA
v_call: TRBV7-2
cdr3_nt: TGTGCCAGCAGCCTCCTGGGGGGGGCGAGCTCCTACAATGAGCAGTTCTTC
cdr3_aa: CASSLLGGASSYNEQFF

j_call: TRBJ2-3
clone_size: NA
d_call: TRBD2
v_call: TRBV25-1
cdr3_nt: TGTGCCAGCCGACAGACTAGCACAGATACGCGGTATTTT
cdr3_aa: CASRQTSTDTRYF

j_call: TRBJ2-3
clone_size: NA
d_call: TRBD2
v_call: TRBV2
cdr3_nt: TGTGCCAGCAGAGGACTAGCGAACACAGATACGCAGTATTTT
cdr3_aa: CASRGLANTDTQYF

j_call: TRBJ2-7
clone_size: NA
d_call: TRBD2
v_call: TRBV30
cdr3_nt: TGTGCCTGGAGTCGGACTAGCGGGATGGGCGGGGAGCAGTACTTC
cdr3_aa: CAWSRTSGMGGEQYF

j_call: TRBJ1-3
clone_size: NA
d_call: NA
v_call: TRBV5-1
cdr3_nt: TGCGCCAGCGCCTTTACATCGATAGGCGCGGGCGGAAACACCATATATTTT
cdr3_aa: CASAFTSIGAGGNTIYF

j_call: TRBJ2-5
clone_size: NA
d_call: TRBD1
v_call: TRBV11-3
cdr3_nt: TGTGCCAGCAGCTTGACGGGACAGCCAGAGACCCAGTACTTC
cdr3_aa: CASSLTGQPETQYF

j_call: TRBJ1-2
clone_size: NA
d_call: NA
v_call: TRBV18
cdr3_nt: TGTGCCAGCTCACCAGGTTCGGGTGGATATGGCTACACCTTC
cdr3_aa: CASSPGSGGYGYTF

j_call: TRBJ2-1
clone_size: NA
d_call: TRBD1
v_call: TRBV5-1
cdr3_nt: TGCGCCAGCAGGATGTCCGTAGGGGGCGGCTACAATGAGCAGTTCTTC
cdr3_aa: CASRMSVGGGYNEQFF

j_call: TRBJ2-3
clone_size: NA
d_call: NA
v_call: TRBV5-6
cdr3_nt: TGTGCCAGCAGCTTTGCACCGGGACTCACAGATACGCAGTATTTT
cdr3_aa: CASSFAPGLTDTQYF

j_call: TRBJ2-2
clone_size: few
d_call: NA
v_call: TRBV19
cdr3_nt: TGTGCCAGTAGTATCAGGGTTCCCGGGGAGCTGTTTTTT
cdr3_aa: CASSIRVPGELFF

j_call: TRBJ1-2
clone_size: NA
d_call: NA
v_call: TRBV7-2
cdr3_nt: TGTGCCAGCAGCTTAGGTATACATAACTATGGCTACACCTTC
cdr3_aa: CASSLGIHNYGYTF